What follows are 32 T cell receptor beta chains derived from one specimen sequenced in a study of blood T cell repertoires in COVID-19. Assay used: immunoSEQ multiplex PCR; TCRdb lists only in-frame clones, some missing. The repertoire holds tens of thousands of clones, 65% to 90% seen once, with less than 8% in the top ten. The sequenced sample was peripheral blood. The receptors shown here come from a man aged 25 to 40 with COVID-19, enrolled during active disease.

This chain joins TRBV14 and TRBJ2-5; the match to TRBD2 covers 7 bases. This CDR3 comprises 15 residues. Germline V gives CDR1 SGHDN, CDR2 FVKESK. Trimming removed 0 bases from V and 7 bases from J; junction bases left unmatched: 8. CDR3 DNA sequence: TGTGCCAGCAGCCAAGAACGGGGGGTACAGGCGACCCAGTACTTC. It translates to CASSQERGVQATQYF. Looking up the rest from reference TRBV14 and TRBJ2-5 gives the full variable domain: EAGVTQFPSHSVIEKGQTVTLRCDPISGHDNLYWYRRVMGKEIKFLLHFVKESKQDESGMPNNRFLAERTGGTYSTLKVQPAELEDSGVYFCASSQERGVQATQYFGPGTRLLVL.

The V gene is TRBV5-6, the J gene TRBJ2-4; D perhaps matches TRBD1 (5 bases). The germline V gene has CDR1 SGHDT and CDR2 YYEEEE. Trimming shortened V by 2 bases and J by 0 bases, and 9 bases separated the two germline ends. The CDR3 length is 15 residues. The CDR3 loop is CASSLRGLAKNIQYF. The CDR3 DNA reads as TGTGCCAGCAGCTTAAGGGGCCTAGCCAAAAACATTCAGTACTTC.

The chain uses TRBV7-8 and TRBJ2-3; 9 positions match TRBD2. V gave up 1 base and J gave up 5 bases; unmatched junction bases: 7. CDR1 and CDR2 from the germline V gene are SGHVS and FQNEAQ. The CDR3 has 16 amino acids. CDR3 protein: CASSLERREGLDTQYF. The DNA of the CDR3 is TGTGCCAGCAGCTTAGAACGGCGGGAGGGCCTAGATACGCAGTATTTT. Using reference TRBV7-8 and TRBJ2-3 for the parts outside the CDR3, the full variable domain is GAGVSQSPRYKVAKRGQDVALRCDPISGHVSLFWYQQALGQGPEFLTYFQNEAQLDKSGLPSDRFFAERPEGSVSTLKIQRTQQEDSAVYLCASSLERREGLDTQYFGPGTRLTVL.

The rearrangement links TRBV25-1 to TRBJ1-1; TRBD1 matches at 7 bases. This CDR3 contains 13 residues. The J segment lost 10 bases and the V segment lost 3 bases, leaving 8 bases of the junction unmatched. Germline values: CDR1 MGHDK, CDR2 SYGVNS. CDR3 loop: CASSDRQGKGAFF. The DNA for the CDR3 is TGTGCCAGCAGTGATCGACAGGGAAAGGGAGCTTTCTTT.

This chain connects TRBV2 to TRBJ2-7; 7 bases are a match to TRBD2. There are 11 residues in the CDR3. The J segment lost 10 bases and the V segment lost 5 bases, leaving 5 bases of the junction unmatched. Germline-derived CDR1 and CDR2 are SNHLY and FYNNEI. CDR3 in amino acids: CASSRTSLQYF. The CDR3 DNA reads TGTGCCAGCAGTAGGACTAGTCTACAGTACTTC.

This chain connects TRBV9 to TRBJ2-1, with D maybe TRBD1 (5 bases). The germline V gene encodes CDR1 SGDLS and CDR2 YYNGEE. The CDR3 covers 15 residues. Trimming cost V 1 base and J 0 bases, with 8 bases left between them. CDR3 loop: CASSVFDSSYNEQFF. The CDR3 region has the DNA TGTGCCAGCAGCGTATTTGACAGCTCCTACAATGAGCAGTTCTTC.

J is TRBJ1-1 and V is TRBV10-1, with D tentatively TRBD1 (6 bases). Per germline, CDR1 WNHNN and CDR2 SYGVQD (reference sequence). The CDR3 spans 13 residues. Deletions cut 6 bases from V and 1 base from J, with 9 bases between. The CDR3 sequence: CASSQDRNTEAFF. The CDR3 coding sequence is TGCGCCAGCAGCCAGGACAGGAACACTGAAGCTTTCTTT.

This clone was detected a few times. V gene TRBV2 combines with J gene TRBJ1-3; unclear D gene. This CDR3 is built from 12 residues. Germline CDR1 is SNHLY and CDR2 is FYNNEI. V lost 8 bases and J lost 0, with 5 bases in between. CDR3 DNA sequence: TGTGCCAGCGAGCTCTCTGGAAACACCATATATTTT. Its translation is CASELSGNTIYF. Complete variable domain (other parts from reference TRBV2 and TRBJ1-3): EPEVTQTPSHQVTQMGQEVILRCVPISNHLYFYWYRQILGQKVEFLVSFYNNEISEKSEIFDDQFSVERPDGSNFTLKIRSTKLEDSAMYFCASELSGNTIYFGEGSWLTVV.

V gene TRBV30 combines with J gene TRBJ1-1; D possibly corresponds to TRBD1 (5 bases). Trimming left V 3 bases short and J 10 bases short, with 15 bases between. The CDR3 is made up of 12 amino acids. Per the germline V gene, CDR1 is GTSNPN and CDR2 is SVGIG (reference sequence). CDR3 sequence: CAWRQGTLAAFF. Written as DNA, the CDR3 is TGTGCCTGGAGGCAGGGAACCCTTGCAGCTTTCTTT.

Only one count was recorded for this clone. The chain employs TRBV19 and TRBJ2-3, with D perhaps TRBD2 (6 bases). Germline V CDR1 and CDR2: LNHDA, SQIVND (reference sequence). This CDR3 comprises 14 residues. V was clipped by 6 bases and J by 4 bases, with 14 bases between them. The CDR3 loop reads CASSSRLVADTQYF. The CDR3 coding sequence is TGTGCCAGTAGCTCAAGACTAGTGGCAGATACGCAGTATTTT.

This clone was recorded a few times. The chain recombines TRBV9 with TRBJ1-5; 7 bases map to TRBD1. CDR3 size: 15 residues. V lost 0 bases to trimming and J lost 5 bases; unmatched junction nucleotides: 5. Germline CDR1 SGDLS, CDR2 YYNGEE. This chain's CDR3 is CASSVEGTVDQPQHF. As DNA, the CDR3 is TGTGCCAGCAGCGTAGAGGGGACAGTTGATCAGCCCCAGCATTTT.

The rearrangement uses TRBV10-3 and TRBJ1-1; no clear D. CDR3 length: 15 residues. Germline CDR1 is ENHRY and CDR2 is SYGVKD. Deletions cut 3 bases from V and 0 bases from J, with 11 bases between. The CDR3 loop is CAISEQQMMNTEAFF. The CDR3 coding sequence is TGTGCCATCAGTGAACAACAGATGATGAACACTGAAGCTTTCTTT.

This chain uses TRBV23-1 with TRBJ2-6, with TRBD1 as a possible D gene (5 bases). TRBV23-1 is identified as an open reading frame with a role that is uncertain. The CDR3 consists of 15 residues. V lost 6 bases to trimming and J lost 0 bases, with 9 bases between them. This CDR3 is CASRDTISGANVLTF. Written as DNA, the CDR3 is TGCGCCAGCAGGGACACGATCTCTGGGGCCAACGTCCTGACTTTC.

The chain recombines TRBV7-8 with TRBJ1-1; TRBD1 agrees at 9 bases. J gave up 2 bases and V 8 bases, and 9 bases lay outside the gene matches. This CDR3 contains 15 residues. Germline-derived CDR1 and CDR2 are SGHVS and FQNEAQ. CDR3 coding DNA: TGTGCCAGCGCAATGGACAGGGGAACCAACACTGAAGCTTTCTTT. This translates into CASAMDRGTNTEAFF.

This clone was observed once. V and J are TRBV28 and TRBJ2-7; no clear D gene. The V and J ends lost 4 bases and 6 bases respectively, with 10 bases between them. The CDR3 consists of 12 residues. Germline V gene lookup returns CDR1 MDHEN and CDR2 SYDVKM. Here the CDR3 reads CASSSAVAEQYF. CDR3 bases: TGTGCCAGCAGTTCCGCTGTGGCCGAGCAGTACTTC.

This clone was counted only a few times. The chain carries TRBV19 and TRBJ2-7, with D maybe TRBD1 (6 bases). V lost 6 bases to trimming and J lost 6 bases, with 18 bases between them. CDR1 is LNHDA, CDR2 SQIVND, per germline (reference sequence). The CDR3 covers 14 residues. The CDR3 protein is CASRKDSPASEQYF. Here the CDR3 DNA reads TGTGCCAGTAGGAAGGACAGTCCCGCGAGCGAGCAGTACTTC. The variable domain in full, with the rest retrieved from reference TRBV19 and TRBJ2-7, is DGGITQSPKYLFRKEGQNVTLSCEQNLNHDAMYWYRQDPGQGLRLIYYSQIVNDFQKGDIAEGYSVSREKKESFPLTVTSAQKNPTAFYLCASRKDSPASEQYFGPGTRLTVT.

The genes are TRBV3-1 (or the pseudogene TRBV3-2) and TRBJ2-3; maybe TRBD1 (6 bases). Trimming removed 2 bases at V and 2 bases at J, with 14 bases between. This CDR3 has 16 amino acids. Per germline, CDR1 LGHDT and CDR2 YNNKEL (reference sequence). CDR3 sequence: CASSQFSRGVTDTQYF. In DNA form, the CDR3 reads TGTGCCAGCAGCCAATTTTCCAGGGGTGTCACAGATACGCAGTATTTT.

This clone appeared a few times. This chain joins TRBV4-3 and TRBJ1-2; 7 nucleotides match TRBD1. CDR3 size: 14 residues. CDR1 and CDR2 from the germline V gene are LGHNA and YSLEER. Germline trimming cut 1 base from V and 6 bases from J; bases unmatched to any gene: 5. CDR3 in DNA: TGCGCCAGCAGCCAAGCGATAGGGGGCCATGGCTACACCTTC. Encoded protein: CASSQAIGGHGYTF.

The chain couples TRBV29-1 to TRBJ2-2; D is perhaps TRBD2 (7 bases). This CDR3 has 15 residues. V lost 7 bases and J 7 bases, leaving 22 bases between the germline ends. Germline V gives CDR1 SQVTM, CDR2 ANQGSEA. DNA for the CDR3: TGCAGCGCAGGGAGACAGGCGGGGGCTTACGGGGAGCTGTTTTTT. Its protein is CSAGRQAGAYGELFF.

This chain uses TRBV4-2 with TRBJ1-6, with D possibly TRBD1 on 5 matching bases. V lost 0 bases and J lost 7, with 16 bases in between. The CDR3 spans 17 residues. Germline V gene data show CDR1 as LGHNA and CDR2 as YNFKEQ. The CDR3 reads CASSQEGPRAGNSPLHF. The CDR3 DNA reads TGTGCCAGCAGCCAAGAAGGTCCCAGGGCCGGGAATTCACCCCTCCACTTT.

As for this clone: One junction end does not reproduce the germline sequence, and a read error may be involved. The chain carries TRBV24-1 and TRBJ2-1; possibly TRBD2 for D (6 bases). Germline CDR1 KGHDR, CDR2 SFDVKD. The CDR3 has 13 amino acids. This CDR3 reads CATSDRLASRLVF. CDR3 DNA: TGTGCCACCAGTGACAGGCTAGCGAGCCGGTTAGTCTTC.

The CDR3 loop is CASSLGDGGGVYNEQFF. The CDR3 nucleotides are TGTGCCAGCAGCTTGGGGGATGGCGGAGGGGTCTACAATGAGCAGTTCTTC. The chain employs TRBV5-4 and TRBJ2-1, with D possibly being TRBD2 (6 bases). This CDR3 spans 17 amino acids. CDR1 is SGHNT, CDR2 YYREEE, per germline (reference sequence). Trimming removed 0 bases from V and 3 bases from J, with 16 bases in between.

The genes are TRBV15 and TRBJ1-1; a possible D gene is TRBD1 (6 bases). Trimming shortened V by 8 bases and J by 0 bases, and 19 bases separated the two germline ends. Germline V lookup: CDR1 LNHNV, CDR2 YYDKDF (reference sequence). The CDR3 is 16 amino acids. The CDR3 is CATGGGPEQMNTEAFF. CDR3 nucleotide sequence: TGTGCCACCGGGGGCGGGCCAGAGCAAATGAACACTGAAGCTTTCTTT.

The chain employs TRBV28 and TRBJ2-1; a possible D gene is TRBD2 (6 bases). The CDR3 runs to 14 residues. Per the germline V gene, CDR1 is MDHEN and CDR2 is SYDVKM. V was trimmed by 6 bases and J by 7 bases, leaving 16 bases between them. CDR3: CASSPDYARNEQFF. The CDR3 DNA follows: TGTGCCAGCAGCCCGGACTACGCTAGGAATGAGCAGTTCTTC. The full variable domain, its missing parts supplied by reference TRBV28 and TRBJ2-1, is DVKVTQSSRYLVKRTGEKVFLECVQDMDHENMFWYRQDPGLGLRLIYFSYDVKMKEKGDIPEGYSVSREKKERFSLILESASTNQTSMYLCASSPDYARNEQFFGPGTRLTVL.

This clone turned up a few times. The gene calls are TRBV27 and TRBJ1-3; 7 bases line up with TRBD1. Per germline, CDR1 MNHEY and CDR2 SMNVEV (reference sequence). V was clipped by 8 bases and J by 2 bases; unmatched bases: 6. The CDR3 has 14 amino acids. The CDR3 is CASSRTGAGNTIYF. The CDR3 nucleotides read TGTGCCAGCTCCCGAACAGGGGCTGGAAACACCATATATTTT.

This clone came up a few times. The genes are TRBV6-5 and TRBJ1-6; the D gene is possibly TRBD1 (5 bases). Trimming stripped 7 bases from V and 7 bases from J, with 14 bases between. The germline V gene has CDR1 MNHEY and CDR2 SVGAGI. The length of the CDR3 is 14 residues. The CDR3 nucleotides read TGTGCCAGCACAGTCCAGGGCGAGAATTCACCCCTCCACTTT. It specifies CASTVQGENSPLHF.

This clone showed up just a few times. The CDR3 is CASSHIQNTEAFF. The CDR3 nucleotides are TGTGCCAGCAGCCACATACAGAACACTGAAGCTTTCTTT. The rearrangement uses TRBV3-1 (or the pseudogene TRBV3-2) and TRBJ1-1; D unresolved. The CDR3 is made up of 13 amino acids. V was shortened by 3 bases and J by 1 base, with 6 bases between the two germline ends. The germline gives CDR1 LGHDT, CDR2 YNNKEL (reference sequence).

CDR3 in amino acids: CASSYTTQGLSGYTF. The CDR3 bases are TGTGCCAGCAGTTACACAACACAGGGATTGAGCGGCTACACCTTC. The V call is TRBV6-5, the J call TRBJ1-2, with a weak D call TRBD1 (6 bases). The CDR3 has 15 residues. Deletions cut 2 bases from V and 8 bases from J, with 18 bases between. CDR1 is MNHEY and CDR2 is SVGAGI in the germline V gene.

This rearrangement joins TRBV13 to TRBJ2-3, with TRBD2 matching over 8 bases. V lost 8 bases to trimming and J lost 0 bases; unmatched junction nucleotides: 10. From germline, CDR1 is PRHDT and CDR2 FYEKMQ (reference sequence). The CDR3 is made up of 16 amino acids. CDR3 residues: CASGGSREASTDTQYF. As DNA, the CDR3 is TGTGCCAGCGGGGGATCGCGGGAGGCTAGCACAGATACGCAGTATTTT. Full variable domain (remainder filled in from reference TRBV13 and TRBJ2-3): AAGVIQSPRHLIKEKRETATLKCYPIPRHDTVYWYQQGPGQDPQFLISFYEKMQSDKGSIPDRFSAQQFSDYHSELNMSSLELGDSALYFCASGGSREASTDTQYFGPGTRLTVL.

The count of this clone is one. V is TRBV3-1 (or the pseudogene TRBV3-2) and J is TRBJ1-6, with 7 bases matching TRBD1. Germline V gene data show CDR1 as LGHDT and CDR2 as YNNKEL (reference sequence). J was trimmed by 13 bases and V by 4 bases; bases with no gene match: 4. The CDR3 is 12 residues long. CDR3 in amino acids: CASSPTGPPLHF. CDR3 nucleotide sequence: TGTGCCAGCAGCCCGACAGGGCCCCCCCTCCACTTT.

This clone has just one count. The V gene is TRBV4-1, the J gene TRBJ1-4; 8 nucleotides align to TRBD1. This CDR3 comprises 15 residues. Germline V gives CDR1 MGHRA, CDR2 YSYEKL. V gave up 2 bases and J gave up 8 bases; unmatched junction bases: 7. In DNA, the CDR3 is TGCGCCAGCAGCCAATACACGACAGGGGCGGAAAAACTGTTTTTT. Translating it yields CASSQYTTGAEKLFF.

The rearrangement joins TRBV5-5 to TRBJ2-3, with TRBD1 matching 9 bases. CDR1 is SGHKS and CDR2 is YYEKEE in the germline V gene (reference sequence). This CDR3 has 14 residues. Losses at the gene ends were 4 bases for V and 6 bases for J; bases not matched to a gene: 6. CDR3 in amino acids: CASSPGTGLDTQYF. CDR3 sequence (DNA): TGTGCCAGCAGCCCGGGGACAGGGCTCGATACGCAGTATTTT.